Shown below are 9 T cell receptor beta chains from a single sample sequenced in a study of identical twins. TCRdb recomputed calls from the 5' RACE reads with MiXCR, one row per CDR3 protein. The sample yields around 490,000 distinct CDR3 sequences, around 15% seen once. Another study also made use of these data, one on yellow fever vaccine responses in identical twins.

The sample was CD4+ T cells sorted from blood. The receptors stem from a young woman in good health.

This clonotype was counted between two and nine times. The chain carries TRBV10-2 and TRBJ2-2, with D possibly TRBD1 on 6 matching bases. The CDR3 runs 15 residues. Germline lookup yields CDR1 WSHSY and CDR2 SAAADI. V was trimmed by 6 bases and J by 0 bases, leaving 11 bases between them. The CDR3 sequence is CASSRTDANTGELFF. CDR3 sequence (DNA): TGCGCCAGCAGCCGGACAGACGCGAACACCGGGGAGCTGTTTTTT.

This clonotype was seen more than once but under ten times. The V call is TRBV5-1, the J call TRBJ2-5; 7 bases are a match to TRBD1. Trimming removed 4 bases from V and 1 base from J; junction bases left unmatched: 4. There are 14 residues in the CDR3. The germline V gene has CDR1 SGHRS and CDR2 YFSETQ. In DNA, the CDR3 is TGCGCCAGCAGCGGGGACAGACTCCAAGAGACCCAGTACTTC. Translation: CASSGDRLQETQYF. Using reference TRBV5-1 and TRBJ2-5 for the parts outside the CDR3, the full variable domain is KAGVTQTPRYLIKTRGQQVTLSCSPISGHRSVSWYQQTPGQGLQFLFEYFSETQRNKGNFPGRFSGRQFSNSRSEMNVSTLELGDSALYLCASSGDRLQETQYFGPGTRLLVL.

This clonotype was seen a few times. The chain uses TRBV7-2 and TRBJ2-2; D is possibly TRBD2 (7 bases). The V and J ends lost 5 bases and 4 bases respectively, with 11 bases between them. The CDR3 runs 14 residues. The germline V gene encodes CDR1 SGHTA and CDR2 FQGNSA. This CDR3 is CASSRGGTTGELFF. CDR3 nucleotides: TGTGCCAGCAGCAGGGGGGGAACCACCGGGGAGCTGTTTTTT.

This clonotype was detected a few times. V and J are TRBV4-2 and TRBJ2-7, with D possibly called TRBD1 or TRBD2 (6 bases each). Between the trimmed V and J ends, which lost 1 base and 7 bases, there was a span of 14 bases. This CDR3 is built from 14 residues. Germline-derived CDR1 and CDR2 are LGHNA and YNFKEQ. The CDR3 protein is CASSQVADQGEQYF. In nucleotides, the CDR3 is TGTGCCAGCAGCCAAGTAGCGGACCAGGGGGAGCAGTACTTC.

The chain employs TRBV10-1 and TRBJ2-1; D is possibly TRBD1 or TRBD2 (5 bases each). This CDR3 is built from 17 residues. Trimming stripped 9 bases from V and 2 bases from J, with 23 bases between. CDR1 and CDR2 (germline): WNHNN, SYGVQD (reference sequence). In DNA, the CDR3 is TGCGCCAGTTCCCCTACACTCGGGGCCTACCCCTACAATGAGCAGTTCTTC. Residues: CASSPTLGAYPYNEQFF.

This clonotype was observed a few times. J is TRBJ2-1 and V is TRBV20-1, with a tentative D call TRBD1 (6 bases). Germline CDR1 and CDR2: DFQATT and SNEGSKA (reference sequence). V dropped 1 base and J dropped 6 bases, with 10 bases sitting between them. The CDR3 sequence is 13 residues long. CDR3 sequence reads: CSARGTVANEQFF. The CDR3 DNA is TGCAGTGCTAGAGGGACAGTAGCCAATGAGCAGTTCTTC.

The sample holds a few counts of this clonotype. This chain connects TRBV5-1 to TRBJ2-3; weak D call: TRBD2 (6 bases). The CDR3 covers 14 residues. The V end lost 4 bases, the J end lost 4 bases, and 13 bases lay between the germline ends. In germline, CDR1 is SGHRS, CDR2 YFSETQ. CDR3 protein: CASSRTGEADTQYF. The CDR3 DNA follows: TGCGCCAGCAGCCGCACGGGGGAGGCAGATACGCAGTATTTT.

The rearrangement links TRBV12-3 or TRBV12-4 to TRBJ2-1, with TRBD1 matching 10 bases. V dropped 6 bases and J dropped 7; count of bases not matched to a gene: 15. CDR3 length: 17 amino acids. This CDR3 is CASRTRKSGTGVNEQFF. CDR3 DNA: TGTGCCAGCAGAACGAGGAAGTCCGGGACAGGGGTTAATGAGCAGTTCTTC.

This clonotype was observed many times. CDR3: CASSTGQVNTEAFF. The CDR3, as DNA: TGCGCCAGCAGCACGGGACAGGTGAACACTGAAGCTTTCTTT. V gene TRBV5-1 combines with J gene TRBJ1-1; 8 bases map to TRBD1. This CDR3 spans 14 amino acids. Germline V lookup: CDR1 SGHRS, CDR2 YFSETQ. V gave up 4 bases and J gave up 0 bases; unmatched junction bases: 2. Variable domain in full (rest from reference TRBV5-1 and TRBJ1-1): KAGVTQTPRYLIKTRGQQVTLSCSPISGHRSVSWYQQTPGQGLQFLFEYFSETQRNKGNFPGRFSGRQFSNSRSEMNVSTLELGDSALYLCASSTGQVNTEAFFGQGTRLTVV.